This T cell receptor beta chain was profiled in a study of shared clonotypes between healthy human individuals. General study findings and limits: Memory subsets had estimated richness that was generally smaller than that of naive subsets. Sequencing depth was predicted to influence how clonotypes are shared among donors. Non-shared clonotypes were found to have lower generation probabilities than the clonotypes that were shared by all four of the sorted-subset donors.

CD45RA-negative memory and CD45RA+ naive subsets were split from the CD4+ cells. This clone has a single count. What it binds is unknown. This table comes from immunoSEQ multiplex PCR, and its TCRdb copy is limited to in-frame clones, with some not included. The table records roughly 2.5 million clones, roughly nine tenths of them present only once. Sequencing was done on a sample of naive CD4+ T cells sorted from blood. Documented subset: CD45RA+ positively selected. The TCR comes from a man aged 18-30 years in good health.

The CDR3 protein is CASTQRPRDRKKETQYF. The CDR3 nucleotides read TGTGCCAGCACCCAAAGGCCCCGGGACAGGAAAAAAGAGACCCAGTACTTC. The chain is built from TRBV13 and TRBJ2-5; 8 bases map to TRBD1. CDR3 length: 17 amino acids. Germline values: CDR1 PRHDT, CDR2 FYEKMQ (reference sequence). With 7 bases clipped from V and 3 bases from J, the junction kept 16 bases outside the gene matches.